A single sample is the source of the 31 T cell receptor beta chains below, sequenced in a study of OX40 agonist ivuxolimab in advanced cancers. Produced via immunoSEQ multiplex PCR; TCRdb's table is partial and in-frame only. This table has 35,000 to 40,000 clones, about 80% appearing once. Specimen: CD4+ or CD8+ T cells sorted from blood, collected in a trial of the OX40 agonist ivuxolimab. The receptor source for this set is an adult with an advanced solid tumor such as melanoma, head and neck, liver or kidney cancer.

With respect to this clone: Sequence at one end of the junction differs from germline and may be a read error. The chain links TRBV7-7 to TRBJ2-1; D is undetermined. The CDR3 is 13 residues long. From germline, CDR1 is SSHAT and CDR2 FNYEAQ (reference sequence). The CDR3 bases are TGTGCTAGCAGCTTAAGTGGGGACAATGAGCAGTTCTTC. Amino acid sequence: CASSLSGDNEQFF. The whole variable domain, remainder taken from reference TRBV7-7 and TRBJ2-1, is GAGVSQSPRYKVTKRGQDVTLRCDPISSHATLYWYQQALGQGPEFLTYFNYEAQPDKSGLPSDRFSAERPEGSISTLTIQRTEQRDSAMYRCASSLSGDNEQFFGPGTRLTVL.

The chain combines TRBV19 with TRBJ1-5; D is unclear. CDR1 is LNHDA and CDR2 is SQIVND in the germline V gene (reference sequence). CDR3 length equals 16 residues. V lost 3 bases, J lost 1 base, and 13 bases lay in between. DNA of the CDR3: TGTGCCAGTAGTATCTTAGGAACCGGAAGCAATCAGCCCCAGCATTTT. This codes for CASSILGTGSNQPQHF.

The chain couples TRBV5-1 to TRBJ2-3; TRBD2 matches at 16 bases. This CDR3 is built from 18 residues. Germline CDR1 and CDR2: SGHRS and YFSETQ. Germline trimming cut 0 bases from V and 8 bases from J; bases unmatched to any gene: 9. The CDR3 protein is CASSLATGTSGGAGTQYF. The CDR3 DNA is TGCGCCAGCAGCTTGGCCACCGGGACTAGCGGGGGGGCGGGTACGCAGTATTTT.

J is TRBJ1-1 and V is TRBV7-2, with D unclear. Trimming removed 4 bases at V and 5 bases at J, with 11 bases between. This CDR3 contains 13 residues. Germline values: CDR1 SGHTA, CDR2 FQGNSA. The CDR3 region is CASSSDSNTEAFF. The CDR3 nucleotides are TGTGCCAGCAGCTCAGACTCAAATACTGAAGCTTTCTTT. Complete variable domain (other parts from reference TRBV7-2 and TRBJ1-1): GAGVSQSPSNKVTEKGKDVELRCDPISGHTALYWYRQSLGQGLEFLIYFQGNSAPDKSGLPSDRFSAERTGGSVSTLTIQRTQQEDSAVYLCASSSDSNTEAFFGQGTRLTVV.

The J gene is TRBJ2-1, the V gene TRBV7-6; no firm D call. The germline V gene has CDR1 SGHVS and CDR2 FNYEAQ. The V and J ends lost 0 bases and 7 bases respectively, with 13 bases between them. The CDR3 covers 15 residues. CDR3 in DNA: TGTGCCAGCAGCTTAGCCGGATCCAGAGAAAATGAGCAGTTCTTC. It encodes CASSLAGSRENEQFF.

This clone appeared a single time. Here the CDR3 reads CASSLVTGDTEAFF. The CDR3 bases are TGTGCCAGCAGCTTAGTGACGGGGGATACTGAAGCTTTCTTT. This chain links TRBV7-6 with TRBJ1-1, with D maybe TRBD1 (5 bases). V lost 1 base, J lost 5 bases, and 11 bases lay in between. In germline, CDR1 is SGHVS, CDR2 FNYEAQ. The CDR3 contains 14 residues.

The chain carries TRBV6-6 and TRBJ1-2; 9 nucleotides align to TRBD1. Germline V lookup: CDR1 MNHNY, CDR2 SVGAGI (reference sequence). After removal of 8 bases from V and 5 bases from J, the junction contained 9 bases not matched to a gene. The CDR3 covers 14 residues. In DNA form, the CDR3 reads TGTGCCAGCGCCACAGGGGGCCCCCCGTATGGCTACACCTTC. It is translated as CASATGGPPYGYTF.

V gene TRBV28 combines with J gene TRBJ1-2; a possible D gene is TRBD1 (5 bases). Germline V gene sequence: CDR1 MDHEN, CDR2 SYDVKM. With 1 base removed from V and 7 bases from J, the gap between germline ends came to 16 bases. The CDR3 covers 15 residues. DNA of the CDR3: TGTGCCAGCAGTTTATTCGGGGCTTCGGGGGGTGGCTACACCTTC. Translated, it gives CASSLFGASGGGYTF.

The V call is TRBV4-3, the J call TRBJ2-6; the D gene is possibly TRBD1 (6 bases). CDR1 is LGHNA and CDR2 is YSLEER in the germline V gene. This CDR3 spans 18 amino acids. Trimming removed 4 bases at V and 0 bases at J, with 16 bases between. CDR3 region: CASSPSPGGSSGANVLTF. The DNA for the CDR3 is TGCGCCAGCAGCCCTAGCCCTGGGGGCAGCTCTGGGGCCAACGTCCTGACTTTC.

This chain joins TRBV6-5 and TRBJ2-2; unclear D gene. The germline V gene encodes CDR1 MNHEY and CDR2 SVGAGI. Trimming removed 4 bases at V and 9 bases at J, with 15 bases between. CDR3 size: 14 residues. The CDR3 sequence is CASSSGHNRRELFF. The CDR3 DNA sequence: TGTGCCAGCAGTTCTGGCCATAACCGCCGGGAGCTGTTTTTT.

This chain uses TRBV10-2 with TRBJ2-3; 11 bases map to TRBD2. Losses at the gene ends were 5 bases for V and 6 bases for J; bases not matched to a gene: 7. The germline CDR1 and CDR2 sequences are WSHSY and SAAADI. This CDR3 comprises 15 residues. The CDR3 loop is CASSPTSGGFDTQYF. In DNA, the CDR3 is TGCGCCAGCAGTCCTACTAGCGGGGGTTTTGATACGCAGTATTTT.

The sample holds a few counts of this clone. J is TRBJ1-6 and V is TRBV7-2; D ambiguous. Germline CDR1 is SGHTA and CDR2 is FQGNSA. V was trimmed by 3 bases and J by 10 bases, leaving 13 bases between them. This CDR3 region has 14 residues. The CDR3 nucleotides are TGTGCCAGCAGCTTCGGAACGGGCGGGTCACCCCTCCACTTT. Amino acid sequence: CASSFGTGGSPLHF.

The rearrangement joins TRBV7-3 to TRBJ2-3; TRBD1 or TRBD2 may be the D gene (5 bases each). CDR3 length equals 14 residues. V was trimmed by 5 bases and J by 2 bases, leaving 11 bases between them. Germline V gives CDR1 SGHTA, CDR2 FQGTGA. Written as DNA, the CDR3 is TGTGCCAGCAGCCCGGGGCGATCCACAGATACGCAGTATTTT. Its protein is CASSPGRSTDTQYF.

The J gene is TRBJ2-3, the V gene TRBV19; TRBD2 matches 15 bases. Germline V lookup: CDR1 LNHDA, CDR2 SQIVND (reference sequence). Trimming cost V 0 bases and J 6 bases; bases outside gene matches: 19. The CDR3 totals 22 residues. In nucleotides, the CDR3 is TGTGCCAGTAGTATAGATCCGCCGGGACTAGCGGGGGGCCTGGGTATCTTGGATACGCAGTATTTT. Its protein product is CASSIDPPGLAGGLGILDTQYF.

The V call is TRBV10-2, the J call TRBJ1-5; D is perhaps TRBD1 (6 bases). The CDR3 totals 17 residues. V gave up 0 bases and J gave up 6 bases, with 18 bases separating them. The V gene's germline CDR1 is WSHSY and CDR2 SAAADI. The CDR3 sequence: CASSESKGEFTSQPQHF. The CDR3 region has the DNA TGCGCCAGCAGTGAGTCGAAGGGGGAATTCACCAGTCAGCCCCAGCATTTT.

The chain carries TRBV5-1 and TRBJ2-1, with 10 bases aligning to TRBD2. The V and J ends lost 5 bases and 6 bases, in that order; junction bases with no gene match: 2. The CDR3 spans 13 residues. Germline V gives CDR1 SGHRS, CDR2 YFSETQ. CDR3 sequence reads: CASRLAGSNEQFF. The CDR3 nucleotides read TGCGCCAGCAGACTAGCGGGATCCAATGAGCAGTTCTTC.

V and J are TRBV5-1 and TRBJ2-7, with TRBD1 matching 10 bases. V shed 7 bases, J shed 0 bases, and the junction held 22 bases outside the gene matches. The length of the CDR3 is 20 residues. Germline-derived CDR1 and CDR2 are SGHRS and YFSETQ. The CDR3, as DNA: TGCGCCAGCGGACCAACTGCCGGGACAGGGGTTATGGGGCGCTCCTACGAGCAGTACTTC. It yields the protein CASGPTAGTGVMGRSYEQYF.

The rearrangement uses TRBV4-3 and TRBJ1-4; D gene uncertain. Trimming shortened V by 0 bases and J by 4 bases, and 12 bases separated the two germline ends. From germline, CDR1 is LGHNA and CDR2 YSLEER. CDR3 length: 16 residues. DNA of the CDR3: TGCGCCAGCAGCCAAGAGTTCGGTTTCAGTAATGAAAAACTGTTTTTT. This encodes CASSQEFGFSNEKLFF.

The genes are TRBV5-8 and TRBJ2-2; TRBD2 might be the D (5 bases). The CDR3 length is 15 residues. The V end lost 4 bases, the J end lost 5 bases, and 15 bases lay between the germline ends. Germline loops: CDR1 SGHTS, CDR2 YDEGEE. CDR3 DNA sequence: TGTGCCAGCAGCCCTCACGGCCGAGGGACCGGGGAGCTGTTTTTT. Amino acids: CASSPHGRGTGELFF.

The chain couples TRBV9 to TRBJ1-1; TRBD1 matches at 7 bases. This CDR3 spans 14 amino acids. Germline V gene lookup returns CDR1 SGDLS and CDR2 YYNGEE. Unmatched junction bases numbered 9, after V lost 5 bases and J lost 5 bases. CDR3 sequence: CASSPTTGRTEAFF. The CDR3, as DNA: TGTGCCAGCAGTCCTACGACAGGGAGGACTGAAGCTTTCTTT.

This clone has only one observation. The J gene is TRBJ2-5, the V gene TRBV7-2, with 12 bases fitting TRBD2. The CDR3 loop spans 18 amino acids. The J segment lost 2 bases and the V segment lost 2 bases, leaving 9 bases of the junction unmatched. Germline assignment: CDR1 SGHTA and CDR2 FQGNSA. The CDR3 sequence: CASSLSLAGGPIQETQYF. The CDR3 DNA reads TGTGCCAGCAGCTTAAGTCTAGCGGGGGGGCCGATTCAAGAGACCCAGTACTTC.

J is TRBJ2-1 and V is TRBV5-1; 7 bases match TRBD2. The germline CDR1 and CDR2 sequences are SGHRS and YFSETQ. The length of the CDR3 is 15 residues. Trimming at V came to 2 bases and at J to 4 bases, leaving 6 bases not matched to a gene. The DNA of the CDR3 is TGCGCCAGCAGCTTAGAGCGGGGATCTTACAATGAGCAGTTCTTC. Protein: CASSLERGSYNEQFF.

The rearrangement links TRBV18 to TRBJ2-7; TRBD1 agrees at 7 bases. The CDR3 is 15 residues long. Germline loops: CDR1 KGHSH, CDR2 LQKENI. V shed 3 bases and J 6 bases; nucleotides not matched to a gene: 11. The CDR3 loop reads CASSPAQGRGTEQYF. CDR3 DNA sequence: TGTGCCAGCTCACCGGCACAGGGGAGAGGTACCGAGCAGTACTTC.

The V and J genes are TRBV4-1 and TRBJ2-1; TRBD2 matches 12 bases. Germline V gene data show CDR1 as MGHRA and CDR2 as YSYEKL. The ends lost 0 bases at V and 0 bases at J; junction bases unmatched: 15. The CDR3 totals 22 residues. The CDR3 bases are TGCGCCAGCAGCCAAGATCGCCCCCCTAGCGGGGGGGCCCTTGACTCCTACAATGAGCAGTTCTTC. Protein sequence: CASSQDRPPSGGALDSYNEQFF.

The CDR3 DNA reads TGTGCCATCAGTCTTGGTGTGTTCGGGGGTTTTCCTGAAGCTTTCTTT. It yields the protein CAISLGVFGGFPEAFF. This sequence joins TRBV10-3 and TRBJ1-1; D is perhaps TRBD1 (5 bases). The CDR3 is 16 residues long. Germline V gives CDR1 ENHRY, CDR2 SYGVKD. Deletions cut 5 bases from V and 6 bases from J, with 22 bases between.

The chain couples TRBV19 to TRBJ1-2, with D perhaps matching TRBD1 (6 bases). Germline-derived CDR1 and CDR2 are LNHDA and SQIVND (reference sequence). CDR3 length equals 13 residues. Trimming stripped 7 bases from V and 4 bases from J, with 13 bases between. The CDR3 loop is CASTLGQSYGYTF. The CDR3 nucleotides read TGTGCCAGTACCCTTGGACAGTCCTATGGCTACACCTTC.

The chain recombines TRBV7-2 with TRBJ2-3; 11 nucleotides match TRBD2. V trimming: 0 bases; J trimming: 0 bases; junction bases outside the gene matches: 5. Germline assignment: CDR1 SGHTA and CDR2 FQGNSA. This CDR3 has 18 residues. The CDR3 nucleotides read TGTGCCAGCAGCTTAGCCAAGACTAGCGGGGCTAGCACAGATACGCAGTATTTT. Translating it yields CASSLAKTSGASTDTQYF.

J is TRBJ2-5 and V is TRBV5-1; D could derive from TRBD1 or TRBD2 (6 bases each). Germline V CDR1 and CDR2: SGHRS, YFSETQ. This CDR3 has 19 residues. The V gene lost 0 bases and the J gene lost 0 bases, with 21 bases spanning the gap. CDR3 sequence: CASSLGPRGLARNQETQYF. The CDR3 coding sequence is TGCGCCAGCAGCTTGGGGCCCAGGGGTCTAGCGCGTAACCAAGAGACCCAGTACTTC.

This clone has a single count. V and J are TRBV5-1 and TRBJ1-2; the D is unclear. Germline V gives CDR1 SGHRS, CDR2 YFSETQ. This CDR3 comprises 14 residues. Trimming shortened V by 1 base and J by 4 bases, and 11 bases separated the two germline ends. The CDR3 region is CASSLTADLYGYTF. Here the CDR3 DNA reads TGCGCCAGCAGCTTGACCGCCGACCTCTATGGCTACACCTTC.

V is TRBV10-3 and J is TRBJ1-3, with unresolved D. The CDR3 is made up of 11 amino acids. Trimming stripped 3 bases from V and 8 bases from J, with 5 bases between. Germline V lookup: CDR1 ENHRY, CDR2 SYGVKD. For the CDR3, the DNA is TGTGCCATCAGTGACTTGGACACCATATATTTT. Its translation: CAISDLDTIYF.

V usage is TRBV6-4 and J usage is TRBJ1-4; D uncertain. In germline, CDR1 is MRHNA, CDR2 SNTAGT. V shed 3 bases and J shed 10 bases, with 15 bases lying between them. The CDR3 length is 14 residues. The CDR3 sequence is CASSETLGVGKLFF. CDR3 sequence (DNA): TGTGCCAGCAGTGAGACCCTGGGAGTTGGAAAACTGTTTTTT.